This T cell receptor (beta chain) is drawn from a study of cytomegalovirus exposure and HLA in healthy donors. Whole-study findings and limits: Cytomegalovirus-associated TCR beta chains were listed, numbering roughly 150.

The CDR3 extends over 12 amino acids. Trimming took 0 bases from V and 6 from J, leaving 6 bases between them. From germline, CDR1 is SGHVS and CDR2 FQNEAQ. Researchers ran the PCR with 60 Vbeta and 13 Jbeta primers. Using immunoSEQ multiplex PCR, the repertoire was profiled, and TCRdb retains in-frame clones only, with some absent. The sample has fewer than 150,000 clones; roughly three quarters are singletons. A word on this clone: Its antigen is undetermined.

V usage is TRBV7-8 and J usage is TRBJ2-7; D remains unclear. Material: PBMCs. The receptor was derived from a woman aged 45-65 years in good health and CMV-seronegative. The CDR3 protein is CASSLARGEQYF. The CDR3 bases are TGTGCCAGCAGCTTAGCGCGCGGCGAGCAGTACTTC.